The source of this TCR beta chain is a study of T-cell reconstitution after alpha-beta-depleted transplantation in children. Findings of the study overall: Several patients had high TCRbeta diversity at day 60; it came from surviving recipient T cells and thymic progenitors.

CDR3 length: 16 amino acids. The germline gives CDR1 LNHNV, CDR2 YYDKDF (reference sequence). V shed 7 bases and J 6 bases; nucleotides not matched to a gene: 18. Using unique molecular identifiers, the investigators prepared the TCRbeta library. TCRdb passed the PCR reads through MiXCR, listing each CDR3 protein once. The profile shows around 490,000 distinct CDR3 sequences, about an eighth of them singletons. This clonotype was counted between two and nine times. What it binds is not known. The TCR was taken from a female patient aged 2-9 years who had a stem cell transplant for aplastic anemia, so the T cells may come from the graft donor. The specimen was PBMCs, mostly from graft donor cells, collected 180 days after TCRalphabeta/CD19-depleted stem cell transplant. V usage is TRBV15 and J usage is TRBJ2-7, with 7 bases that match TRBD1. The CDR3 DNA reads as TGTGCCACCACCGGCCGACAGGGCGAGGGGTACGGCGAGCAGTACTTC. This gives the protein CATTGRQGEGYGEQYF.